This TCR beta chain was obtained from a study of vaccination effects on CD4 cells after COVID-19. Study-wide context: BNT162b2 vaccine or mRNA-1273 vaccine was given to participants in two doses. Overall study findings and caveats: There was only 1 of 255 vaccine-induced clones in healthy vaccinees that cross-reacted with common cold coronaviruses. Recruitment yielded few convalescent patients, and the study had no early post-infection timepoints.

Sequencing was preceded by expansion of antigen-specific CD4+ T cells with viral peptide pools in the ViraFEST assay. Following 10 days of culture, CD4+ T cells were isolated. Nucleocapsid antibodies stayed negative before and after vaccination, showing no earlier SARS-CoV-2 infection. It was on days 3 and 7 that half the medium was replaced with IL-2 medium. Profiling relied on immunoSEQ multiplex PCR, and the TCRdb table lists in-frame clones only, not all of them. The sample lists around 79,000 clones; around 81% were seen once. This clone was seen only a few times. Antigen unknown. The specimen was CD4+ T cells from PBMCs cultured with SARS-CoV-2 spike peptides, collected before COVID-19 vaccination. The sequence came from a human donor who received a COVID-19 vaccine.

The CDR3 spells CASSPVPVSGNTIYF. In DNA form, the CDR3 reads TGTGCCAGCTCACCAGTTCCCGTCTCTGGAAACACCATATATTTT. The rearrangement links TRBV18 to TRBJ1-3, with D uncertain. The CDR3 length is 15 residues. Germline CDR1 is KGHSH and CDR2 is LQKENI. V shed 2 bases and J shed 0 bases, with 8 bases lying between them.